This T cell receptor beta chain comes out of a study of identical twins. The CDR3 spans 15 residues. V was shortened by 6 bases and J by 0 bases, with 14 bases between the two germline ends. CDR1 and CDR2 (germline): MNHEY, SMNVEV (reference sequence). This clonotype was seen a few times. TCRdb independently ran MiXCR on the 5' RACE reads; one entry per CDR3 protein. The sample yields a few hundred thousand distinct CDR3 sequences, 8% to 9.5% seen once. These data also featured in a second study, about yellow fever vaccine responses in identical twins.

V gene TRBV27 combines with J gene TRBJ1-1; no clear D. The TCR originated in a woman between 18 and 30 years old in good health. Sequencing was performed on CD8+ T cells sorted from blood. DNA for the CDR3: TGTGCCAGCAGCTATAACTCACAGCTGAACACTGAAGCTTTCTTT. This gives the protein CASSYNSQLNTEAFF.